This TCR beta chain was retrieved from a study of blood T cell repertoires in COVID-19. On the study more broadly: T cells, B-cell-depleted T cells, or PBMCs provided the cDNA or gDNA that served as material.

The age range of participants was about 18 to 95 years, with residence in around 22 US areas. Participants had their cohort set by participant-reported clinical history. Recovered participants had two consecutive negative NP/OP PCR tests, healthcare professional clearance, or symptom resolution. The repertoire was sequenced with immunoSEQ multiplex PCR; TCRdb's copy has only in-frame clones and lacks some. The table records 250,000 to 350,000 clones, about 89% of them present only once. CDR3 size: 16 residues. The germline CDR1 and CDR2 sequences are SGHRS and YFSETQ. Trimming cost V 3 bases and J 3 bases; bases outside gene matches: 9.

The sample taken for sequencing was PBMCs or T cells enriched from blood (not recorded which). The chain employs TRBV5-1 and TRBJ2-1, with 7 bases aligning to TRBD1. The TCR sequence derives from a woman in her 30s who had recovered from COVID-19. The CDR3 sequence: CASSSNRDRLYNEQFF. The CDR3 coding sequence is TGCGCCAGCAGCTCGAACCGGGACAGACTCTACAATGAGCAGTTCTTC.